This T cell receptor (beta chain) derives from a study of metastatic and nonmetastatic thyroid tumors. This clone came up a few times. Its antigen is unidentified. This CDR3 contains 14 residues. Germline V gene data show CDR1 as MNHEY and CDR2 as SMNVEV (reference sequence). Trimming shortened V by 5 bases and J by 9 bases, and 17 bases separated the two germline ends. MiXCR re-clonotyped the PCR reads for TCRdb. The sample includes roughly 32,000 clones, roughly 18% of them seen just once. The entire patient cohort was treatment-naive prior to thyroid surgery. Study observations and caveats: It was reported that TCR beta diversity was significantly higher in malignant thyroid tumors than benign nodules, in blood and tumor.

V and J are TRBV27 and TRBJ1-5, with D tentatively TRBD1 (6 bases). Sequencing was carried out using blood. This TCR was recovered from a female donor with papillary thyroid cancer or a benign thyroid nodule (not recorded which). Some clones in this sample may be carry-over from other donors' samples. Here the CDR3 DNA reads TGTGCCAGCAGTACCCAGGGGACGGCGCGGCCCCAGCATTTT. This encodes CASSTQGTARPQHF.